This T cell receptor (beta chain) originates from a study of shared clonotypes between healthy human individuals. This clone was observed a single time. Antigen: not known. Notes on the study in general: Rarefaction curves obtained for sorted subsets showed sequencing incomplete despite large depth. Richness estimates generally favored naive over memory subsets.

This CDR3 comprises 14 residues. Only in-frame clones appear in the TCRdb table, and some are missing; sequencing was by immunoSEQ multiplex PCR. The table shows around 600,000 clones, with around 97% occurring only once. What was sequenced was naive CD4+ T cells sorted from blood. Indicated subset: CD45RA+ positively selected. The chain uses TRBV21-1 and TRBJ2-7; the table's D call TRBD1 went unverified against the DNA. TRBV21-1 is a pseudogene segment. The sequence was obtained from a woman in her twenties or thirties in good health. Written as DNA, the CDR3 is TGTGCCAGCAGCAAAGCGCACAGAACCTACGAGCAGTACTTC. Its translation is CASSKAHRTYEQYF.